This T cell receptor (beta chain) was recovered during a study of blood T cell repertoires in COVID-19. For the study at large: Recovery meant two consecutive negative NP/OP PCR tests, professional clearance, or resolved symptoms. Material from acute and convalescent COVID-19 was sourced from the United States, Italy and Spain.

The table came from immunoSEQ multiplex PCR; TCRdb's copy has only in-frame clones and leaves some out. The repertoire includes around 290,000 clones, around 90% of them detected once, and 2% sits in the top ten. CDR1 is SEHNR, CDR2 FQNEAQ, per germline (reference sequence). This CDR3 has 14 amino acids. V shed 3 bases and J shed 7 bases, with 15 bases lying between them. This sequence joins TRBV7-9 and TRBJ1-2, with D possibly being TRBD1 (5 bases). This receptor was taken from a woman aged 55-70 years in a cohort exposed to, infected with or recovered from COVID-19 (not recorded which). Specimen: PBMCs or T cells enriched from blood (not recorded which). CDR3 loop: CASSLPGGAPGYTF. As DNA, the CDR3 is TGTGCCAGCAGCTTGCCCGGAGGGGCCCCTGGCTACACCTTC. Complete variable domain (other parts from reference TRBV7-9 and TRBJ1-2): DTGVSQNPRHKITKRGQNVTFRCDPISEHNRLYWYRQTLGQGPEFLTYFQNEAQLEKSRLLSDRFSAERPKGSFSTLEIQRTEQGDSAMYLCASSLPGGAPGYTFGSGTRLTVV.